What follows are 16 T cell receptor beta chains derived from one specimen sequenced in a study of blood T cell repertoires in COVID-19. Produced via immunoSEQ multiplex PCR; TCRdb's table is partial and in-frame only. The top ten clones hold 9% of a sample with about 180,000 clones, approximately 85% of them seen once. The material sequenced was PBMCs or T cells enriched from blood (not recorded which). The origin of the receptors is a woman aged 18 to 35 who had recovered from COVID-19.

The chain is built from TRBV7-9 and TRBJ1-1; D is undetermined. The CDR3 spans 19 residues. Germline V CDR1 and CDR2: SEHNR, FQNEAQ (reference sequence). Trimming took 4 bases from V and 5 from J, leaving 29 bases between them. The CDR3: CASSSRVGLGGDRRTEAFF. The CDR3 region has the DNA TGTGCCAGCAGCTCGAGGGTAGGCTTGGGAGGAGATCGACGGACTGAAGCTTTCTTT.

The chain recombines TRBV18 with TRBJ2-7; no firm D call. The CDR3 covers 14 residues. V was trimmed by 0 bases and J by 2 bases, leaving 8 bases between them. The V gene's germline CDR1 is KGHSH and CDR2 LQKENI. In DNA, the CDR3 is TGTGCCAGCTCACCACCTCAGCGTACCTACGAGCAGTACTTC. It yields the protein CASSPPQRTYEQYF.

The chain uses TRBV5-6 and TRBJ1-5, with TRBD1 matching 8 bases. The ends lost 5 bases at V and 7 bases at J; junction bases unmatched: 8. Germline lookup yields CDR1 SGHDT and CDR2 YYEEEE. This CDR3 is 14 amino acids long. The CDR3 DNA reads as TGTGCCAGCAGACGGACAGGGTCGGAGCAGCCCCAGCATTTT. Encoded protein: CASRRTGSEQPQHF.

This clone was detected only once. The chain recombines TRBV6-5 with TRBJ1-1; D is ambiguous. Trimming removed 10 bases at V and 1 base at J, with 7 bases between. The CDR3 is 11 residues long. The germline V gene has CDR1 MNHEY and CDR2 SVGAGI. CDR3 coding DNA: TGTGCCACCCACAGGAACACTGAAGCTTTCTTT. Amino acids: CATHRNTEAFF.

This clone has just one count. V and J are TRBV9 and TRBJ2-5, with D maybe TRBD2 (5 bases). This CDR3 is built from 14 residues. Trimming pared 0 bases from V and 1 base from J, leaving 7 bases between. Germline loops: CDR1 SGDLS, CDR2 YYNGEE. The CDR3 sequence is CASSVAGLQETQYF. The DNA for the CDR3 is TGTGCCAGCAGCGTAGCTGGACTCCAAGAGACCCAGTACTTC.

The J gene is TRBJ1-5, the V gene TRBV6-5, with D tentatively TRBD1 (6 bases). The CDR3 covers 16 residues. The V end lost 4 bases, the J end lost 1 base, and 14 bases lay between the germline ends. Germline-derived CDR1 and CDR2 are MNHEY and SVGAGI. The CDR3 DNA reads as TGTGCCAGCAGTTCCAGGGGAATTGGGAGCAATCAGCCCCAGCATTTT. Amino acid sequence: CASSSRGIGSNQPQHF.

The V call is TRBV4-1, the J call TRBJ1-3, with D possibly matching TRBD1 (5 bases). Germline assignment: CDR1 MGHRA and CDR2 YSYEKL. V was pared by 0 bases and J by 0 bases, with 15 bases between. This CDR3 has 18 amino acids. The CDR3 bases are TGCGCCAGCAGCCAAGATCAGGAGGGGCGACGCTCTGGAAACACCATATATTTT. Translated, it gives CASSQDQEGRRSGNTIYF.

As DNA, the CDR3 is TGTGCCAGCAGTTTAGTGACAGCGGGGGGAGGAGAGCAGTACTTC. Protein product: CASSLVTAGGGEQYF. V gene TRBV27 combines with J gene TRBJ2-7; the match to TRBD2 covers 9 bases. Unmatched junction bases numbered 9, after V lost 2 bases and J lost 7 bases. This CDR3 is 15 amino acids long. Germline V CDR1 and CDR2: MNHEY, SMNVEV (reference sequence).

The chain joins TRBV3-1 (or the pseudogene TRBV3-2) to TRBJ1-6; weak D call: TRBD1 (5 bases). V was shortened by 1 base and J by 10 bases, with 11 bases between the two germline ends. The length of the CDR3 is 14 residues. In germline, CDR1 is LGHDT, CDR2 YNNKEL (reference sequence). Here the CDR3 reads CASSQAGMDSPLHF. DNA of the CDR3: TGTGCCAGCAGCCAAGCAGGGATGGACTCACCCCTCCACTTT.

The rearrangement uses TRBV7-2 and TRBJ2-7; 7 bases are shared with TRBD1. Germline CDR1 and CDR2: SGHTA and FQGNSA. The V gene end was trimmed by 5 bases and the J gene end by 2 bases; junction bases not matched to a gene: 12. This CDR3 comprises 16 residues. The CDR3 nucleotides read TGTGCCAGCAGCCCGAACGACAGGGAGTTGGCCTACGAGCAGTACTTC. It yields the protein CASSPNDRELAYEQYF.

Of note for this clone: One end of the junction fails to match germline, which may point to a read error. Here the CDR3 reads CATSQNGQGPPRGF. CDR3 in DNA: TGTGCCACCAGCCAAAATGGACAGGGCCCGCCGAGGGGCTTC. This rearrangement joins TRBV15 to TRBJ1-2, with TRBD1 matching 8 bases. Germline V gene sequence: CDR1 LNHNV, CDR2 YYDKDF (reference sequence). The CDR3 extends over 14 amino acids.

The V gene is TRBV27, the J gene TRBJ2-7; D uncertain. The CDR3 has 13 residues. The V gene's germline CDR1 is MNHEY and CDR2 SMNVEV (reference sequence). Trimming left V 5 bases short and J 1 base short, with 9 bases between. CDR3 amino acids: CASSNTESYEQYF. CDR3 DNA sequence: TGTGCCAGCAGTAATACGGAGTCCTACGAGCAGTACTTC.

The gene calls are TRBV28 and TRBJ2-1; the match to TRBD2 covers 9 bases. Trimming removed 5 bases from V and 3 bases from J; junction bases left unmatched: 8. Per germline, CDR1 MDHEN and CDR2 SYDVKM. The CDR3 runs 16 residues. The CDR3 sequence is CASSPLGTSSYNEQFF. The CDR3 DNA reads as TGTGCCAGCAGTCCCCTTGGGACTAGCAGCTACAATGAGCAGTTCTTC.

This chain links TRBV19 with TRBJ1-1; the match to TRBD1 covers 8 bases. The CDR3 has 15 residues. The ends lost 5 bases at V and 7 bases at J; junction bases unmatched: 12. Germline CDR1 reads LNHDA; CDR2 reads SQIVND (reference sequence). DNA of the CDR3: TGTGCCAGTAGTGCAACAGGGGGTACGCTCAATGAAGCTTTCTTT. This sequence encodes CASSATGGTLNEAFF.

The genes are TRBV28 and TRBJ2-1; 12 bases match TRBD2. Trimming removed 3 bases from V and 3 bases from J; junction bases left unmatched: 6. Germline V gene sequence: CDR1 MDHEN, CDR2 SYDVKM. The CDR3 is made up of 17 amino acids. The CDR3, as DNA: TGTGCCAGCAGTTTGGCTAGCGGGAGGGACAGCTACAATGAGCAGTTCTTC. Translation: CASSLASGRDSYNEQFF.

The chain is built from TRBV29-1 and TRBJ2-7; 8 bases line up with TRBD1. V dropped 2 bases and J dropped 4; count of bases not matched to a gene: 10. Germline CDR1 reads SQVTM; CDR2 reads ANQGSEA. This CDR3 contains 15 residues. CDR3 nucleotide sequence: TGCAGCGTTGAAAAGCCTTCCGACAGGGGTTACGAGCAGTACTTC. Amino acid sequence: CSVEKPSDRGYEQYF.